This T cell receptor (beta chain) was retrieved from a study of blood T cell repertoires in COVID-19. The overall study: Nucleic acid was either cDNA or gDNA, and it came from T cells, B-cell-depleted T cells, or PBMCs.

Methods used by the authors: Amplification of reference gene primers was used by the study to estimate nucleated cell counts. Measured with immunoSEQ multiplex PCR; TCRdb has only the in-frame clones, and not every one. The V and J calls and clone size come from that table; D and trimming were worked out from the DNA. This sample has some 460,000 clones, with roughly nine tenths found just once. Symptom resolution, clearance, or two negative PCRs marked the recovered donors of Cohort 3. Germline V gives CDR1 SGHNT, CDR2 YENEEA. J gave up 4 bases and V 4 bases, and 4 bases lay outside the gene matches. This CDR3 spans 14 amino acids.

The rearrangement links TRBV11-3 to TRBJ2-1; 7 bases are shared with TRBD2. The source material was PBMCs or T cells enriched from blood (not recorded which). This clonotype was sampled from a woman aged 18 to 35 who had recovered from COVID-19. CDR3 in amino acids: CASSSGGSYNEQFF. CDR3 nucleotides: TGTGCCAGCAGCTCGGGGGGATCGTACAATGAGCAGTTCTTC.